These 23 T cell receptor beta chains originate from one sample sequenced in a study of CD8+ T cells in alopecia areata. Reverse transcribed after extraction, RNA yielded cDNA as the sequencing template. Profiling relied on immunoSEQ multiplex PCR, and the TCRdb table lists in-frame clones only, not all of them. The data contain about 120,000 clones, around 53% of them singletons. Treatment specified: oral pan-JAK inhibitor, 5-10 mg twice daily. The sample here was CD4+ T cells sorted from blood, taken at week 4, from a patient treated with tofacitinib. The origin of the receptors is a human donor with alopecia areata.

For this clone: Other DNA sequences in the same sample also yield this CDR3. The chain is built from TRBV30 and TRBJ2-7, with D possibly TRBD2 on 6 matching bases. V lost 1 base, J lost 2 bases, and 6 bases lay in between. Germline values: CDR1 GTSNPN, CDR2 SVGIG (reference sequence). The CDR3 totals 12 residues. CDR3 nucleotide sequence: TGTGCCTGGAGTGGGACTACCTACGAGCAGTACTTC. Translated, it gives CAWSGTTYEQYF.

The DNA of the CDR3 is TGCGCCGTACCGACAGCTTTCTTT. Translation gives CAVPTAFF. The chain has TRBV23-1 and TRBJ1-1; D uncertain. TRBV23-1 is flagged as an ORF with uncertain function. The CDR3 sequence is 8 residues long. The ends were cut back, 11 bases at V and 10 bases at J, with 8 bases in the middle.

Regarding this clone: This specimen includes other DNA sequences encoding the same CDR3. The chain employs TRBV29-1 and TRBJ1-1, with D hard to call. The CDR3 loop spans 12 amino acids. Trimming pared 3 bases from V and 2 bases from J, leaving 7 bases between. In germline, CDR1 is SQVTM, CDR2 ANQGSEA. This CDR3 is CSVDRGNTEAFF. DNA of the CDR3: TGCAGCGTTGATCGGGGTAACACTGAAGCTTTCTTT.

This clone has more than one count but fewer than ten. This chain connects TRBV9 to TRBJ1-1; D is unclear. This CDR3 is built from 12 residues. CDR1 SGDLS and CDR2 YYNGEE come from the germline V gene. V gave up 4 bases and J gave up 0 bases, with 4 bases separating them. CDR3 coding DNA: TGTGCCAGCAGCCCATTGAACACTGAAGCTTTCTTT. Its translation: CASSPLNTEAFF.

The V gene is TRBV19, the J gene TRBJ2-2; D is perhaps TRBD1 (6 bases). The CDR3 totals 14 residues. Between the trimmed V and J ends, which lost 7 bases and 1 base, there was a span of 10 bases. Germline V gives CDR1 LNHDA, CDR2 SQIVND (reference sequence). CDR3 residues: CASTPQGNTGELFF. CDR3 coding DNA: TGTGCCAGTACCCCACAGGGGAACACCGGGGAGCTGTTTTTT.

CDR3 sequence: CASSQSRGHLPHIQYF. In nucleotides, the CDR3 is TGCGCCAGCAGTCAATCTAGGGGTCACCTGCCCCACATTCAGTACTTC. The chain links TRBV23-1 to TRBJ2-4, with D tentatively TRBD1 (5 bases). TRBV23-1 is labeled an ORF, and its function is uncertain. Trimming shortened V by 0 bases and J by 8 bases, and 17 bases separated the two germline ends. CDR3 size: 16 residues.

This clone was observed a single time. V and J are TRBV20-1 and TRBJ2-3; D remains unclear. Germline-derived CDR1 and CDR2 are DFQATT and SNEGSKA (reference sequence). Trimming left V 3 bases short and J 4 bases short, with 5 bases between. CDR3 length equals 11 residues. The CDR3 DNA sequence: TGCAGTGCTAGGGTATCAGATACGCAGTATTTT. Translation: CSARVSDTQYF.

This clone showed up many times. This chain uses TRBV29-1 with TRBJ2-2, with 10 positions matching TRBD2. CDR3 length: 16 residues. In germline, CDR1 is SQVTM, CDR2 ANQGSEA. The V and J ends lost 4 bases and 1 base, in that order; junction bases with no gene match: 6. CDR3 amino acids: CSVGSLAGRNTGELFF. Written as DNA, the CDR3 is TGCAGCGTTGGGTCACTAGCGGGAAGGAACACCGGGGAGCTGTTTTTT.

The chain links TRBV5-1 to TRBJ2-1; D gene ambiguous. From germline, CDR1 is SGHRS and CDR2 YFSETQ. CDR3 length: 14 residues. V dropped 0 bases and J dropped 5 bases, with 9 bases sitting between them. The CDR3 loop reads CASSLVPLDNEQFF. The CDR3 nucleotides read TGCGCCAGCAGCTTGGTTCCCCTGGACAATGAGCAGTTCTTC.

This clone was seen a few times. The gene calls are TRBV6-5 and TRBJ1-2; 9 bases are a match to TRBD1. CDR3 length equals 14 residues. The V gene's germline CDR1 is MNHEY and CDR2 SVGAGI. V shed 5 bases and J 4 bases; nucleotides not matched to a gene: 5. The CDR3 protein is CASSPTGGVYGYTF. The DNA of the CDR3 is TGTGCCAGCAGTCCTACAGGGGGCGTCTATGGCTACACCTTC.

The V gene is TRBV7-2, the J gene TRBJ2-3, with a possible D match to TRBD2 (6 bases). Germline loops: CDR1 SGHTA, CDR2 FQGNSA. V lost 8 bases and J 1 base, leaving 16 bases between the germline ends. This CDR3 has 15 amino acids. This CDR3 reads CASGVWGDGTDTQYF. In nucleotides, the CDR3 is TGTGCCAGCGGGGTTTGGGGGGATGGCACAGATACGCAGTATTTT.

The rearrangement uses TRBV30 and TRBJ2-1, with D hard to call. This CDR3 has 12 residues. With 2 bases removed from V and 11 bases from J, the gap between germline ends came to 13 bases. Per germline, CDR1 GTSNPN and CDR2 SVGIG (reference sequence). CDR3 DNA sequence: TGTGCCTGGAGTCGGAGCGTAGATAAGCAGTTCTTC. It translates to CAWSRSVDKQFF.

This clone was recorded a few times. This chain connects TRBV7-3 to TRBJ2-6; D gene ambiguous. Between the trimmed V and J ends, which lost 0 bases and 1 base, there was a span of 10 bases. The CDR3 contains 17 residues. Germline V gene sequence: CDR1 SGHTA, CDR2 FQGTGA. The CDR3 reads CASSLTPWVSGANVLTF. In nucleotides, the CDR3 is TGTGCCAGCAGCTTAACTCCGTGGGTGTCTGGGGCCAACGTCCTGACTTTC.

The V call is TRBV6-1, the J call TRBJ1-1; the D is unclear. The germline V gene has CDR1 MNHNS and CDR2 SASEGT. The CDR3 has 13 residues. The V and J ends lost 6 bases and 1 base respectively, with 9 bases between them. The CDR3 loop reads CASREAGNTEAFF. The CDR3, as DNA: TGTGCCAGCAGGGAGGCAGGGAACACTGAAGCTTTCTTT.

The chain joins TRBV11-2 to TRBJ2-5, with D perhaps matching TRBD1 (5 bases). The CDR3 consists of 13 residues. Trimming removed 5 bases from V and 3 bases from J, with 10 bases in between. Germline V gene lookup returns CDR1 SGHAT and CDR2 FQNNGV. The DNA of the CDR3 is TGTGCCAGCAGCCCTCGACAGAAAGAGACCCAGTACTTC. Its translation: CASSPRQKETQYF.

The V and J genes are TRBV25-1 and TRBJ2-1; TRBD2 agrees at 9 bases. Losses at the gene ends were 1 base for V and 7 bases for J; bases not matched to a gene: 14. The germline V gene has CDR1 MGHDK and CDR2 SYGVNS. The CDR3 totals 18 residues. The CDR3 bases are TGTGCCAGCAGTGAATTTAGTAGCGGGAGATCGTTGGAGAATGAGCAGTTCTTC. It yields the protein CASSEFSSGRSLENEQFF.

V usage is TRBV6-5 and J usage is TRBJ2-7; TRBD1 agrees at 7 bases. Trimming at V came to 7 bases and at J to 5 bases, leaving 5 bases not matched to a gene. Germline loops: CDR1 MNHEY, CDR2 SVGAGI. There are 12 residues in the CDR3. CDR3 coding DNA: TGTGCCAGCAACGACAGGGCCCACGAGCAGTACTTC. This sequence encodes CASNDRAHEQYF.

The CDR3 protein is CAWKGTYEQYF. In nucleotides, the CDR3 is TGTGCCTGGAAGGGGACCTACGAGCAGTACTTC. The chain joins TRBV30 to TRBJ2-7; D might be TRBD1 (5 bases). The V and J ends lost 4 bases and 2 bases respectively, with 6 bases between them. Germline loops: CDR1 GTSNPN, CDR2 SVGIG (reference sequence). This CDR3 is 11 amino acids long.

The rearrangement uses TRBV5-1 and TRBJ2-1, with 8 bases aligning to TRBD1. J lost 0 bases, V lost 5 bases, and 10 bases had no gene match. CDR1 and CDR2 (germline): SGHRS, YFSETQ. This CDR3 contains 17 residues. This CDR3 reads CASSQPLGTGSYNEQFF. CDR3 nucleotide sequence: TGCGCCAGCAGTCAACCGCTCGGGACAGGCTCCTACAATGAGCAGTTCTTC.

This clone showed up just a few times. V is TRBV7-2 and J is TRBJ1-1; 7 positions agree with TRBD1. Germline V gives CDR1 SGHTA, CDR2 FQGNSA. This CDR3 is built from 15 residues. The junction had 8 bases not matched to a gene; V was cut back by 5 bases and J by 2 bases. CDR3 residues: CASSPIRDRNTEAFF. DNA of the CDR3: TGTGCCAGCAGCCCCATCCGGGACAGAAACACTGAAGCTTTCTTT.

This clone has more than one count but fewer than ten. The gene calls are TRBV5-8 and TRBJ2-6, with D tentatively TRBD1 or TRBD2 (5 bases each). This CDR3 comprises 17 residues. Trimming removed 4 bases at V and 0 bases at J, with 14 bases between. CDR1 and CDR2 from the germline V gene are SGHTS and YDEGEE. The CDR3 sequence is CASSLGTQSSGANVLTF. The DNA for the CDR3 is TGTGCCAGCAGCCTTGGGACGCAGAGCTCTGGGGCCAACGTCCTGACTTTC.

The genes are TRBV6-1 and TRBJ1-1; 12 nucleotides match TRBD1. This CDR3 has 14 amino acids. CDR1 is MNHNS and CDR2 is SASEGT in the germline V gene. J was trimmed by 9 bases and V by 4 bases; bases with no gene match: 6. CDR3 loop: CASSAGTGGSKAFF. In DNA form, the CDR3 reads TGTGCCAGCAGTGCCGGGACAGGGGGCTCTAAAGCTTTCTTT.

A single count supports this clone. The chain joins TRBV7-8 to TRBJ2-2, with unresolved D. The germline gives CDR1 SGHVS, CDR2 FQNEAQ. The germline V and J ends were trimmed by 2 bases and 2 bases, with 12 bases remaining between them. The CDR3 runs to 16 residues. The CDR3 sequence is CASSLNYSPNTGELFF. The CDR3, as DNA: TGTGCCAGCAGCTTAAACTATTCCCCTAACACCGGGGAGCTGTTTTTT.